One sample yielded the 21 T cell receptor beta chains listed below, sequenced in a study of monozygotic twins with inflammatory bowel disease. Reanalyzing the 5' RACE reads, TCRdb keeps one entry per CDR3 protein, without DNA. The sample has around 40,000 distinct CDR3 sequences. The material sequenced was blood. Every receptor here comes from a human donor with ulcerative colitis or Crohn's disease, or a healthy co-twin of an affected twin (not recorded which).

V and J are TRBV7-2 and TRBJ2-3. Germline loops: CDR1 SGHTA, CDR2 FQGNSA. The CDR3 totals 15 residues. CDR3 amino acids: CASSFPETNTDTQYF.

According to its frequency, this clonotype is medium-sized. This rearrangement joins TRBV20-1 to TRBJ2-3; the D call of TRBD2 rests on TCRdb alone, since no DNA is present to check it. This CDR3 has 18 residues. Germline V gene data show CDR1 as DFQATT and CDR2 as SNEGSKA (reference sequence). CDR3 protein: CSARLLAGGPGVPDTQYF.

V is TRBV5-5 and J is TRBJ2-7. CDR3 length: 15 residues. Per germline, CDR1 SGHKS and CDR2 YYEKEE (reference sequence). CDR3 sequence: CASSVVAGREYEQYF.

This chain connects TRBV13 to TRBJ1-1; the D call from TCRdb, TRBD1, cannot be confirmed without DNA. CDR3 length: 15 amino acids. Germline V gene lookup returns CDR1 PRHDT and CDR2 FYEKMQ (reference sequence). The chain's CDR3 is CASSGGAGRNTEAFF.

The genes are TRBV12-3 or TRBV12-4 and TRBJ2-2; the TRBD1 assignment by TCRdb is unverifiable without DNA. The CDR3 loop spans 17 amino acids. The CDR3 loop is CASSFGFGGKRTGELFF.

The chain links TRBV12-3 or TRBV12-4 to TRBJ1-5; TCRdb returns TRBD1, unconfirmable since there is no DNA. This CDR3 has 15 residues. The CDR3 loop is CASSLLGQGEGPQHF.

This chain uses TRBV10-2 with TRBJ2-7; the D call from TCRdb, TRBD1, cannot be confirmed without DNA. The germline gives CDR1 WSHSY, CDR2 SAAADI. The CDR3 contains 12 residues. CDR3 protein: CASSGTEYEQYF.

This chain uses TRBV2 with TRBJ2-7; there is no DNA to check the TCRdb D call of TRBD2. Germline CDR1 reads SNHLY; CDR2 reads FYNNEI. The CDR3 is 13 amino acids. The CDR3 spells CASTGGKTYEQYF. The variable domain in full, with the rest retrieved from reference TRBV2 and TRBJ2-7, is EPEVTQTPSHQVTQMGQEVILRCVPISNHLYFYWYRQILGQKVEFLVSFYNNEISEKSEIFDDQFSVERPDGSNFTLKIRSTKLEDSAMYFCASTGGKTYEQYFGPGTRLTVT.

The chain has TRBV11-2 and TRBJ2-1; the D call of TRBD2 rests on TCRdb alone, since no DNA is present to check it. CDR3 length: 15 residues. Per germline, CDR1 SGHAT and CDR2 FQNNGV. Here the CDR3 reads CASSLEGGSYNEQFF.

V usage is TRBV5-4 and J usage is TRBJ2-6; TCRdb calls TRBD1, which cannot be checked without DNA. CDR1 is SGHNT and CDR2 is YYREEE in the germline V gene (reference sequence). The CDR3 spans 15 residues. The CDR3 sequence: CASSPQVAGANVLTF.

The chain carries TRBV7-9 and TRBJ2-7; the TRBD2 assignment by TCRdb is unverifiable without DNA. CDR1 and CDR2 from the germline V gene are SEHNR and FQNEAQ (reference sequence). The CDR3 spans 13 residues. The CDR3 spells CASSPVGGAEQYF.

This chain joins TRBV7-3 and TRBJ2-7; TCRdb lists TRBD1, though no DNA is available to test this call. The CDR3 is 13 amino acids. Germline loops: CDR1 SGHTA, CDR2 FQGTGA. This CDR3 reads CASSLAPNLEQYF.

The genes are TRBV7-2 and TRBJ1-3; TCRdb lists TRBD1, though no DNA is available to test this call. The CDR3 loop spans 15 amino acids. The germline gives CDR1 SGHTA, CDR2 FQGNSA. CDR3 protein: CASSPRTGSGNTIYF.

This chain connects TRBV20-1 to TRBJ1-4; without DNA, the TCRdb call of TRBD1 cannot be checked. Germline assignment: CDR1 DFQATT and CDR2 SNEGSKA (reference sequence). CDR3 length: 16 amino acids. The CDR3 reads CSAPPAGRTSNEKLFF.

The gene calls are TRBV7-2 and TRBJ1-2; TCRdb's assignment of TRBD1 cannot be checked, as there is no DNA. The CDR3 extends over 15 amino acids. The germline CDR1 and CDR2 sequences are SGHTA and FQGNSA. CDR3 amino acids: CASSDGNSAAYGYTF.

CDR3 sequence: CASSVTSGVNTQYF. The chain is built from TRBV6-1 and TRBJ2-3; the D gene TCRdb calls, TRBD2, cannot be checked with no DNA. This CDR3 has 14 residues. Per the germline V gene, CDR1 is MNHNS and CDR2 is SASEGT.

This CDR3 reads CASSLKGGAWENEQFF. The chain recombines TRBV11-2 with TRBJ2-1; with no DNA, the TCRdb D assignment of TRBD2 cannot be verified. Germline V CDR1 and CDR2: SGHAT, FQNNGV. The length of the CDR3 is 16 residues.

The chain links TRBV4-3 to TRBJ1-4; TCRdb reports TRBD1, a call that lacks DNA to check it against. CDR1 LGHNA and CDR2 YSLEER come from the germline V gene. The CDR3 totals 16 residues. The CDR3 loop reads CASSQDHRQPGGKLFF.

V gene TRBV7-6 combines with J gene TRBJ2-3; TCRdb calls TRBD2, which cannot be checked without DNA. This CDR3 has 15 residues. Germline V gene data show CDR1 as SGHVS and CDR2 as FNYEAQ. The CDR3 region is CASSSSGGATDTQYF.

J is TRBJ2-7 and V is TRBV27; TCRdb proposes TRBD2, but this gene call is untestable without DNA. The germline V gene has CDR1 MNHEY and CDR2 SMNVEV (reference sequence). The CDR3 extends over 15 amino acids. This CDR3 is CASSKAGTSSYEQYF.

The chain joins TRBV6-1 to TRBJ2-3; TCRdb picks TRBD2, but there is no DNA to check that call. This CDR3 region has 16 residues. Germline V gives CDR1 MNHNS, CDR2 SASEGT. The CDR3 sequence: CASSIRTSGSPDTQYF.